Here is one TCR beta chain with its context. Its antigen is undetermined. This specimen comes from a study of monozygotic twins with inflammatory bowel disease. Germline CDR1 reads SGHNT; CDR2 reads YYREEE (reference sequence). This CDR3 is 13 amino acids long. Template switching appended UMIs that held a 6-nucleotide sample barcode. Amplification of TCRalpha and TCRbeta cDNA involved two nested PCRs that ran for about 17 and 10 cycles. TCRdb reanalyzed the 5' RACE reads and collapses them to one entry per CDR3 protein, without DNA. The sample has approximately 380,000 distinct CDR3 sequences. The study, taken as a whole, reports: For IBD, no single strong associated signal or clonotype was supported. Fewer clonotypes were shared with others by IBD patients than by healthy twins, especially with disease activity.

The V call is TRBV5-4, the J call TRBJ2-4; the TCRdb call, TRBD1, lacks DNA for checking. Specimen: blood. The sequence was obtained from a human donor with ulcerative colitis or Crohn's disease, or a healthy co-twin of an affected twin (not recorded which). This chain's CDR3 is CASSTRGQNIQYF.